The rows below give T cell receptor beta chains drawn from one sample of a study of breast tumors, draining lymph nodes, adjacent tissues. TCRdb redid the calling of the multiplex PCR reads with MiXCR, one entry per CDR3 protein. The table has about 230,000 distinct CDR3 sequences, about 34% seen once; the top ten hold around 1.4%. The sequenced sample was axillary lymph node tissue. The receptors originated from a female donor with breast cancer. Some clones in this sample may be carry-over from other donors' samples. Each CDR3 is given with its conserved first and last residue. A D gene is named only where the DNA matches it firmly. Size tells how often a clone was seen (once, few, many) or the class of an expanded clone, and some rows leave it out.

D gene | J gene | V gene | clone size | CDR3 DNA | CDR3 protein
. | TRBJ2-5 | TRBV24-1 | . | TGTGCCACCAGCCGACAGGCGGATACGCAAGAGACCCAGTACTTC | CATSRQADTQETQYF
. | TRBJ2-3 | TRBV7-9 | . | TGTGCCAGCAGCCCTTTGCAACTAGGGCGTCCAGATACGCAGTATTTT | CASSPLQLGRPDTQYF
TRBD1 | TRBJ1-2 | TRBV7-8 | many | TGTGCCAGCAGCCCCCGACAGGGCCTTAATGGCTACACCTTC | CASSPRQGLNGYTF
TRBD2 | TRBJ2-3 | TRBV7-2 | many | TGTGCCAGCAGCTTAACTAGCGGGAAAACCACAGATACGCAGTATTTT | CASSLTSGKTTDTQYF
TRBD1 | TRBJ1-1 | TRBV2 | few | TGTGCCAGCAGTGTTCTCAAGGGGGCGAACACTGAAGCTTTCTTT | CASSVLKGANTEAFF
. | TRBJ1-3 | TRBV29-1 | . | TGCAGCGTTGTTCAGGGAGGTGGAAACACCATATATTTT | CSVVQGGGNTIYF
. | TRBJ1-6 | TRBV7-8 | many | TGTGCCAGCAGCTTAGGGGGGGCGAGTTCACCCCTCCACTTT | CASSLGGASSPLHF
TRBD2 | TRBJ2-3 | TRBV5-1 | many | TGCGCCAGCAGCATAGGGCCTAGCGGAGGGACCACAGATACGCAGTATTTT | CASSIGPSGGTTDTQYF
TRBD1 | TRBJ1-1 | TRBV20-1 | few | TGCAGTGCTCCCCGGACAGGGGCCTGGGCTGAAGCTTTCTTT | CSAPRTGAWAEAFF
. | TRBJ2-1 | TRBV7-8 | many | TGTGCCAGCAGCCTCGGTGACGGCTCCTACAATGAGCAGTTCTTC | CASSLGDGSYNEQFF
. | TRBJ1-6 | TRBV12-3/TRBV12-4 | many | TGTGCCAGCAGTTTGGGCCCCCCGACAGGCCCAAATTCACCCCTCCACTTT | CASSLGPPTGPNSPLHF
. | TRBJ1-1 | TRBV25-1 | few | TGTGCCAGCAGTACCTTTGGGAACACTGAAGCTTTCTTT | CASSTFGNTEAFF
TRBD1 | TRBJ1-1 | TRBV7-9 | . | TGTGCCAGCGGCCCGGGGACAGGGGTCACTGAAGCTTTCTTT | CASGPGTGVTEAFF
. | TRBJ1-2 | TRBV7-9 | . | TGTGCCAGCAGCCAAGATCGGCGTAACTATGGCCACACCTTC | CASSQDRRNYGHTF
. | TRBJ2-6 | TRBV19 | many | TGTGCCAGTATAAAAAGTGGGGCCAACGTCCTGACTTTC | CASIKSGANVLTF
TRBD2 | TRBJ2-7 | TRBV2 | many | TGTGCCAGCAGTGGAGCGCTAGCGGGACTCTACGAGCAGTACTTC | CASSGALAGLYEQYF
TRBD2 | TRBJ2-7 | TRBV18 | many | TGTGCCAGCTCACCGCTAACTAGCGGGAGCCCGCGCGAGCAGTACTTC | CASSPLTSGSPREQYF
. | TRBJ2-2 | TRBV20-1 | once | TGCAGTGCTAGGATCTTGGGGGAAGGACCCCGGGGAGCTGTTTTT | CSARILGEGPRGAVF
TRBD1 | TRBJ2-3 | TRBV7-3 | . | TGTGCCAGCAGCGCCGTCAGGGGGAACACAGATACGCAGTATTTT | CASSAVRGNTDTQYF
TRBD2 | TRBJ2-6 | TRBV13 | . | TGTGCCAGCAGCTCAGGACTAGCGGGAGTCCCCGGGCTGTGCTCTGGGGCCAACGTCCTGACTTTC | CASSSGLAGVPGLCSGANVLTF
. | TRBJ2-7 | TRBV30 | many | TGTGCCTGGAGTGCCCAATACACGAAGCAGTACTTC | CAWSAQYTKQYF
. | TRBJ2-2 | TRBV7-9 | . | TGTGCCAGCAGGCCGGGTCTTCCTCACACCGGGGAGCTGTTTTTT | CASRPGLPHTGELFF
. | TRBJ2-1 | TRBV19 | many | TGTGCCAGTACAATAGGGGGCTCCTACAATGAGCAGTTCTTC | CASTIGGSYNEQFF
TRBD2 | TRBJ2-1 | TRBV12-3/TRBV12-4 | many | TGTGCCAGCAGGTCTAGCGGGAGGGCCGGATACAATGAGCAGTTCTTC | CASRSSGRAGYNEQFF
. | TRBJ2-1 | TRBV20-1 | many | TGCAGTGCTAGACCCCCGACCAGCTCCTACAATGAGCAGTTCTTC | CSARPPTSSYNEQFF
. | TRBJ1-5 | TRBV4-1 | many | TGCGCCAGCAGCCAAGATCTGGGGATCCATCAGCCCCAGCATTTT | CASSQDLGIHQPQHF
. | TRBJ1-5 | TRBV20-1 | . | TGCAGTGCTCTTCAGGGCGCCCCCAATCAGCCCCAGCATTTT | CSALQGAPNQPQHF
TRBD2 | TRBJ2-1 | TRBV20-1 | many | TGCAGTGCGCCACTAGCGAGTGGGCCCTACAATGAGCAGTTCTTC | CSAPLASGPYNEQFF
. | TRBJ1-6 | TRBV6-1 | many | TGTGCCAGCAGTGCCTTGGGACACTTTAATTCACCCCTCCACTTT | CASSALGHFNSPLHF
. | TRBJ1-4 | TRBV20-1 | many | TGCAGTGCTAGAGAATCTGGGAGGGAAAAACTGTTTTTT | CSARESGREKLFF